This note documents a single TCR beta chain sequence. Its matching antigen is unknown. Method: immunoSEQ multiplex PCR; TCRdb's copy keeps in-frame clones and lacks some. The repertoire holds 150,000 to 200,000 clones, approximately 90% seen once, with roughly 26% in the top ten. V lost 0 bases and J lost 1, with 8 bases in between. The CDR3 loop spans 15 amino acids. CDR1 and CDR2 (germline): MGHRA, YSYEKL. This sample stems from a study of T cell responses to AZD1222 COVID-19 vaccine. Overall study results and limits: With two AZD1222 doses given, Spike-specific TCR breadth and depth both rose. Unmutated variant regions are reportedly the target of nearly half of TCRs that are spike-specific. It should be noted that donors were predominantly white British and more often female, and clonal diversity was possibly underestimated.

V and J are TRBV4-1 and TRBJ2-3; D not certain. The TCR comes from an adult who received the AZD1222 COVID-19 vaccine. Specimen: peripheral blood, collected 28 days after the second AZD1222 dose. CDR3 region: CASSQEATGTDTQYF. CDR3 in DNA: TGCGCCAGCAGCCAAGAAGCTACAGGCACAGATACGCAGTATTTT.